This T cell receptor (beta chain) stems from a study of T cells after yellow fever vaccination. The study's findings and limits: A weaker but faster secondary response was observed, peaking on day 5 versus 15. Clonotype sharing between CD4 and CD8 compartments was small.

V lost 2 bases and J lost 1; bases outside the gene matches: 3. Germline CDR1 reads MNHEY; CDR2 reads SVGEGT. The CDR3 totals 15 residues. At least ten counts were recorded for this clonotype. Its specificity is unknown. By 5'RACE template switching, TCR cDNA was produced, with a universal primer site and UMIs added in the process. TCRdb reanalysed the 5' RACE reads using MiXCR and keeps one entry per CDR3 protein. Among about 340,000 distinct CDR3 sequences listed, 8.7% were seen once. This chain joins TRBV6-2 or TRBV6-3 and TRBJ2-5, with 8 bases matching TRBD2. The sample in question was PBMCs, obtained on the day of the first yellow fever vaccination. This clonotype originated in a man in his late teens or twenties who received the YFV17D yellow fever vaccine. The CDR3 region is CASSYTSGGQETQYF. The CDR3 bases are TGTGCCAGCAGTTACACAAGCGGGGGCCAAGAGACCCAGTACTTC.